This TCR beta chain emerged from a study of shared clonotypes between healthy human individuals. Across the whole study: CD4 naive and CD4 memory each took three plates per donor, while CD8 naive took two and CD8 memory one.

Division of CD4+ cells produced a CD45RA+ naive subset and a CD45RA-negative memory subset. Turning to this clone: Its matching antigen is unknown.

Study-wide results and limits: Larger richness was generally estimated for naive than memory subsets. In a few donors, around 5.5% of naive CD4 clonotypes appeared in common.

Measured with immunoSEQ multiplex PCR; TCRdb has only the in-frame clones, and not every one. Of around 2.5 million clones listed, 93% are singletons. This clonotype was sampled from a man younger than 35 in good health. Some clones in this sample may be carry-over from other donors' samples. The sequenced material came from naive CD4+ T cells from PBMCs. Subset defined: CD45RA+ positively selected.

CDR3 nucleotides: TGCGCCAGCAGCCAACCACCCTATGGGCGGGAGGAGAAGCGTGAGCAGTTCTTC. Translating it yields CASSQPPYGREEKREQFF. The chain has TRBV4-1 and TRBJ2-1; 8 bases agree with TRBD2. CDR1 MGHRA and CDR2 YSYEKL come from the germline V gene. The CDR3 contains 18 residues. The V and J ends lost 2 bases and 9 bases, in that order; junction bases with no gene match: 18.